This is a list of T cell receptor beta chains from one sample in a study of OX40 agonist ivuxolimab in advanced cancers. Libraries were prepared by immunoSEQ multiplex PCR; TCRdb keeps only in-frame clonotypes and omits some of them. The repertoire includes roughly 21,000 clones, over 75% of them detected once, and about a sixth sits in the top ten. This specimen consisted of CD4+ or CD8+ T cells sorted from blood, obtained in a trial of the OX40 agonist ivuxolimab. The source is an adult with an advanced solid tumor such as melanoma, head and neck, liver or kidney cancer. The CDR3 runs from the conserved cysteine through the conserved F or W. Each record gives: D gene, clone size, V gene, J gene, CDR3 protein, CDR3 DNA. D genes are given only for firm matches. Clone size is not always given. Where it is, it says once, few, many or a class for expanded clones.

d_call: -
clone_size: -
v_call: TRBV4-1
j_call: TRBJ1-5
cdr3_aa: CASSQEPQGNQPQHF
cdr3_nt: TGCGCCAGCAGCCAAGAACCGCAGGGCAATCAGCCCCAGCATTTT

d_call: -
clone_size: -
v_call: TRBV6-5
j_call: TRBJ1-1
cdr3_aa: CASCPGSPMVAEAFF
cdr3_nt: TGTGCCAGCTGCCCTGGGTCCCCCATGGTCGCTGAAGCTTTCTTT

d_call: -
clone_size: -
v_call: TRBV29-1
j_call: TRBJ2-1
cdr3_aa: CSVVLSERVYNEQFF
cdr3_nt: TGCAGCGTTGTTCTTTCGGAGCGGGTGTACAATGAGCAGTTCTTC

d_call: -
clone_size: -
v_call: TRBV30
j_call: TRBJ1-6
cdr3_aa: CACTSLLLGNSPLHF
cdr3_nt: TGTGCCTGCACTTCCCTCCTGTTGGGCAATTCACCCCTCCACTTT

d_call: -
clone_size: once
v_call: TRBV5-4
j_call: TRBJ1-2
cdr3_aa: CASSLGWTDYTTHDYGYTF
cdr3_nt: TGTGCCAGCAGCTTGGGATGGACAGACTATACAACCCACGACTATGGCTACACCTTC

d_call: -
clone_size: -
v_call: TRBV5-1
j_call: TRBJ1-1
cdr3_aa: CASSLGANTEAFF
cdr3_nt: TGCGCCAGCAGCTTGGGAGCGAACACTGAAGCTTTCTTT

d_call: -
clone_size: once
v_call: TRBV30
j_call: TRBJ2-5
cdr3_aa: CAWGERKQGGEAQYF
cdr3_nt: TGTGCCTGGGGGGAAAGGAAGCAGGGCGGAGAGGCCCAGTACTTC

d_call: -
clone_size: -
v_call: TRBV19
j_call: TRBJ2-2
cdr3_aa: CASSTQVIGELFF
cdr3_nt: TGTGCCAGTAGTACACAGGTGATCGGGGAGCTGTTTTTT

d_call: -
clone_size: -
v_call: TRBV27
j_call: TRBJ2-7
cdr3_aa: CASSLSSRGGSYEQYF
cdr3_nt: TGTGCCAGCAGTTTATCTTCCAGGGGAGGGTCCTACGAGCAGTACTTC

d_call: -
clone_size: -
v_call: TRBV19
j_call: TRBJ2-1
cdr3_aa: CASSPTWIRENEQFF
cdr3_nt: TGTGCCAGTAGCCCAACCTGGATTCGGGAGAATGAGCAGTTCTTC

d_call: -
clone_size: -
v_call: TRBV5-6
j_call: TRBJ2-7
cdr3_aa: CASSLLEREQYF
cdr3_nt: TGTGCCAGCAGCCTCCTCGAGAGGGAGCAGTACTTC

d_call: -
clone_size: -
v_call: TRBV19
j_call: TRBJ1-2
cdr3_aa: CASSTHLGDGYTF
cdr3_nt: TGTGCCAGTAGTACCCACCTTGGGGATGGCTACACCTTC

d_call: -
clone_size: once
v_call: TRBV2
j_call: TRBJ2-2
cdr3_aa: CASRETPGRTGELFF
cdr3_nt: TGTGCCAGCAGGGAGACCCCCGGTCGGACCGGGGAGCTGTTTTTT

d_call: TRBD2
clone_size: -
v_call: TRBV5-4
j_call: TRBJ2-4
cdr3_aa: CASSRTAGGPSVFQYF
cdr3_nt: TGTGCCAGCAGCCGGACAGCGGGGGGACCAAGTGTCTTTCAGTACTTC

d_call: -
clone_size: -
v_call: TRBV19
j_call: TRBJ1-1
cdr3_aa: CASTPGLTKYMNTEAFF
cdr3_nt: TGTGCCAGTACCCCGGGACTCACCAAATACATGAACACTGAAGCTTTCTTT

d_call: -
clone_size: -
v_call: TRBV30
j_call: TRBJ1-1
cdr3_aa: CAWTGFYTEAFF
cdr3_nt: TGTGCCTGGACGGGGTTTTATACTGAAGCTTTCTTT

d_call: -
clone_size: -
v_call: TRBV10-3
j_call: TRBJ1-2
cdr3_aa: CAISLGQGSGYTF
cdr3_nt: TGTGCCATCAGTCTCGGCCAGGGAAGTGGCTACACCTTC

d_call: -
clone_size: once
v_call: TRBV15
j_call: TRBJ1-4
cdr3_aa: CATSSWTDSNEKLFF
cdr3_nt: TGTGCCACCAGCAGTTGGACGGACTCTAATGAAAAACTGTTTTTT

d_call: -
clone_size: -
v_call: TRBV29-1
j_call: TRBJ2-1
cdr3_aa: CSVDRGGLNEQFF
cdr3_nt: TGCAGCGTTGATAGGGGAGGTCTCAATGAGCAGTTCTTC

d_call: -
clone_size: once
v_call: TRBV6-4
j_call: TRBJ2-2
cdr3_aa: CASSDSSAGELFF
cdr3_nt: TGTGCCAGCAGTGACTCTAGCGCCGGGGAGCTGTTTTTT

d_call: TRBD1
clone_size: -
v_call: TRBV2
j_call: TRBJ1-1
cdr3_aa: CATDRRISTEAFF
cdr3_nt: TGTGCCACGGACAGGAGGATAAGCACTGAAGCTTTCTTT

d_call: -
clone_size: -
v_call: TRBV5-6
j_call: TRBJ2-7
cdr3_aa: CASSFSISYEQYF
cdr3_nt: TGTGCCAGCAGCTTTAGTATCTCCTACGAGCAGTACTTC

d_call: -
clone_size: -
v_call: TRBV4-3
j_call: TRBJ2-5
cdr3_aa: CASSQERKGLETQYF
cdr3_nt: TGCGCCAGCAGCCAAGAGCGGAAGGGATTGGAGACCCAGTACTTC

d_call: TRBD2
clone_size: -
v_call: TRBV5-1
j_call: TRBJ2-3
cdr3_aa: CASSSGLAGGDTQYF
cdr3_nt: TGCGCCAGCAGCTCCGGACTAGCGGGGGGGGATACGCAGTATTTT

d_call: TRBD1
clone_size: -
v_call: TRBV5-6
j_call: TRBJ2-1
cdr3_aa: CASSFWTGQEQFF
cdr3_nt: TGTGCCAGCAGCTTCTGGACAGGGCAAGAGCAGTTCTTC

d_call: TRBD1
clone_size: -
v_call: TRBV6-6
j_call: TRBJ2-7
cdr3_aa: CAISLSGTAVEQYF
cdr3_nt: TGTGCCATCAGTCTAAGTGGGACAGCGGTCGAGCAGTACTTC

d_call: -
clone_size: -
v_call: TRBV5-6
j_call: TRBJ1-5
cdr3_aa: CASSFSTGGQPQHF
cdr3_nt: TGTGCCAGCAGCTTCTCGACAGGAGGTCAGCCCCAGCATTTT

d_call: -
clone_size: -
v_call: TRBV4-1
j_call: TRBJ2-5
cdr3_aa: CASSQGWSEEETQYF
cdr3_nt: TGCGCCAGCAGCCAAGGTTGGTCGGAGGAAGAGACCCAGTACTTC

d_call: TRBD1
clone_size: -
v_call: TRBV6-4
j_call: TRBJ2-3
cdr3_aa: CASSDSGQGADTQYF
cdr3_nt: TGTGCCAGCAGTGACTCGGGACAGGGGGCAGATACGCAGTATTTT

d_call: TRBD1
clone_size: -
v_call: TRBV6-5
j_call: TRBJ2-3
cdr3_aa: CASSYLTGGQDTQYF
cdr3_nt: TGTGCCAGCAGTTACCTGACAGGGGGCCAAGATACGCAGTATTTT

d_call: -
clone_size: -
v_call: TRBV29-1
j_call: TRBJ1-2
cdr3_aa: CSVLPGVYGYTF
cdr3_nt: TGCAGCGTTCTCCCAGGGGTCTATGGCTACACCTTC

d_call: TRBD1
clone_size: -
v_call: TRBV5-4
j_call: TRBJ2-7
cdr3_aa: CASSLQDRGYEQYF
cdr3_nt: TGTGCCAGCAGCTTGCAGGACAGGGGCTACGAGCAGTACTTC

d_call: TRBD1
clone_size: -
v_call: TRBV9
j_call: TRBJ2-3
cdr3_aa: CASSAGTGLSTDTQYF
cdr3_nt: TGTGCCAGCAGCGCCGGGACAGGCCTTAGCACAGATACGCAGTATTTT